This T cell receptor beta chain was sequenced for a study of blood T cells in healthy people across ages. Study context: Through template switching, about one barcoded beta molecule was captured per two T cells, as measured in model experiments. Overall study results and limits: The study found TCR beta diversity correlated strongly with naive T cell percentage. One million T cells yielded diversity estimates that were considered underestimates.

The V segment lost 2 bases and the J segment 5 bases; nucleotides outside the gene matches: 7. This CDR3 has 14 residues. Germline CDR1 DFQATT, CDR2 SNEGSKA (reference sequence). The authors ran a second PCR of roughly 6 to 12 cycles using a sample-barcoded 5' primer and a J-beta primer mix. Each cDNA molecule, via a template-switch adaptor with 12 random nucleotides, was tagged. TCRdb re-called the 5' RACE reads through MiXCR, storing one row per CDR3 protein. The sample has 650,000 to 1,000,000 distinct CDR3 sequences, about 37% seen once. With regard to this clonotype: Its matching antigen is unknown.

The chain employs TRBV20-1 and TRBJ1-1, with 8 bases identical to TRBD1. The TCR sequence derives from a man aged 18 to 30 in good health. Sequencing was carried out using blood. CDR3 DNA: TGCAGTGCTAGACCAGGGGGCGCTTGGACTGAAGCTTTCTTT. Protein: CSARPGGAWTEAFF.